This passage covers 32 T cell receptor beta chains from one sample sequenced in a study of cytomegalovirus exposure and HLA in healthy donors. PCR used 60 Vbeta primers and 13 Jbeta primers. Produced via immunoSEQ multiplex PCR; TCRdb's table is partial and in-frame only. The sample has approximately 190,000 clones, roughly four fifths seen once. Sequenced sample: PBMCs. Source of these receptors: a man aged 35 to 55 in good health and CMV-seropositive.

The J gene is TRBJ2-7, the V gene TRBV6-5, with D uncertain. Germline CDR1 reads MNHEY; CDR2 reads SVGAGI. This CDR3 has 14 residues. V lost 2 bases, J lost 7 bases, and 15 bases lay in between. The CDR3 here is CASSYAGRVGEQYF. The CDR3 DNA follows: TGTGCCAGCAGTTACGCTGGGCGAGTTGGGGAGCAGTACTTC.

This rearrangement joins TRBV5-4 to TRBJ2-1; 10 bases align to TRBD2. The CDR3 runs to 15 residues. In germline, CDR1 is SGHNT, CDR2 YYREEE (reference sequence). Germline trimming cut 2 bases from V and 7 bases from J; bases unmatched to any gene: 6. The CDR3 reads CASSLAGGTKNEQFF. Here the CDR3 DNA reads TGTGCCAGCAGCTTAGCGGGGGGGACCAAAAATGAGCAGTTCTTC. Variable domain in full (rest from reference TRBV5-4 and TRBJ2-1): ETGVTQSPTHLIKTRGQQVTLRCSSQSGHNTVSWYQQALGQGPQFIFQYYREEENGRGNFPPRFSGLQFPNYSSELNVNALELDDSALYLCASSLAGGTKNEQFFGPGTRLTVL.

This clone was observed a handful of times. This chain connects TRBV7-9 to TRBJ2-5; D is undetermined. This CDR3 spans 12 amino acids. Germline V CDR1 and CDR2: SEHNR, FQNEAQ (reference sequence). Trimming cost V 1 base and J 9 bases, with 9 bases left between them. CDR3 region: CASSLDAAAQYF. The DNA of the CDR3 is TGTGCCAGCAGCTTAGACGCGGCAGCCCAGTACTTC.

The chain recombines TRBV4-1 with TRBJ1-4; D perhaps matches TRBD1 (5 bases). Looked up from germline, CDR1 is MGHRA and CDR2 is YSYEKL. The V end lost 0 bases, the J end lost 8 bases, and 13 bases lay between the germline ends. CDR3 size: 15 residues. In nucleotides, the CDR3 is TGCGCCAGCAGCCAAGACCAGGGTCCGAGCGAAAAACTGTTTTTT. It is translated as CASSQDQGPSEKLFF.

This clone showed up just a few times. The CDR3 loop is CASSQDAEVGYEQYF. DNA for the CDR3: TGCGCCAGCAGCCAAGATGCGGAGGTTGGGTACGAGCAGTACTTC. The chain links TRBV4-1 to TRBJ2-7; D is perhaps TRBD2 (5 bases). V was shortened by 0 bases and J by 4 bases, with 13 bases between the two germline ends. Germline V gives CDR1 MGHRA, CDR2 YSYEKL. The CDR3 length is 15 residues.

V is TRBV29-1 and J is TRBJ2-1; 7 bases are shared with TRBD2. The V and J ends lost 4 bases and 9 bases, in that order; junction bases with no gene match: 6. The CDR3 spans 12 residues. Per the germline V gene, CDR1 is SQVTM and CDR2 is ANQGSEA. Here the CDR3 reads CSVGGGVGEQFF. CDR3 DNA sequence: TGCAGCGTTGGTGGGGGGGTTGGTGAGCAGTTCTTC.

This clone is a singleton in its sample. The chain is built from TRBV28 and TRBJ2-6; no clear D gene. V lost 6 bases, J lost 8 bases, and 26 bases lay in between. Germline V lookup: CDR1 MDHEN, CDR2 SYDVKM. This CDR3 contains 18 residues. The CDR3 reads CASRPTDFSPPFSNVLTF. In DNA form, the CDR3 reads TGTGCCAGCAGGCCCACCGACTTTAGCCCACCCTTTTCCAACGTCCTGACTTTC. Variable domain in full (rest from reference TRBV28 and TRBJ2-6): DVKVTQSSRYLVKRTGEKVFLECVQDMDHENMFWYRQDPGLGLRLIYFSYDVKMKEKGDIPEGYSVSREKKERFSLILESASTNQTSMYLCASRPTDFSPPFSNVLTFGAGSRLTVL.

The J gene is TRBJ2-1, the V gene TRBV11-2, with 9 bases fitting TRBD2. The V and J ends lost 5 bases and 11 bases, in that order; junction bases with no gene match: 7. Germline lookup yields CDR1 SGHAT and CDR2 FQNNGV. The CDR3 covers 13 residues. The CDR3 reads CASSVQTSGKQFF. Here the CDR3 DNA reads TGTGCCAGCAGCGTTCAGACTAGCGGCAAGCAGTTCTTC. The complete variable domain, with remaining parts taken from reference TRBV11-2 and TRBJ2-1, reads EAGVAQSPRYKIIEKRQSVAFWCNPISGHATLYWYQQILGQGPKLLIQFQNNGVVDDSQLPKDRFSAERLKGVDSTLKIQPAKLEDSAVYLCASSVQTSGKQFFGPGTRLTVL.

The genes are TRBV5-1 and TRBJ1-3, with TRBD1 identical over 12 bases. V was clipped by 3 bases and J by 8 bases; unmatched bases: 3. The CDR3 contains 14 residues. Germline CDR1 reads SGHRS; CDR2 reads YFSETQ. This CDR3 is CASSSGQGADTIYF. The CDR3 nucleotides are TGCGCCAGCAGCTCGGGACAGGGGGCAGACACCATATATTTT.

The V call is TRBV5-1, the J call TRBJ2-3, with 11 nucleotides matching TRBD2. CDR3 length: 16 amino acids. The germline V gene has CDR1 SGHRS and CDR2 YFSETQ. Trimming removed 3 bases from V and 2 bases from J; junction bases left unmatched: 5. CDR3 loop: CASSSGTSGDTDTQYF. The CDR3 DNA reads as TGCGCCAGCAGCTCAGGGACTAGCGGTGACACAGATACGCAGTATTTT.

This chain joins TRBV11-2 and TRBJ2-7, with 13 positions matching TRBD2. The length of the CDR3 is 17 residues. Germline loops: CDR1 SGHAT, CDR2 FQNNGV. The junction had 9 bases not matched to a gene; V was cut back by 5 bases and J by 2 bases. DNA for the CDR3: TGTGCCAGCAGCACGCGGACTAGCGGGAGTTATCCCTACGAGCAGTACTTC. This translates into CASSTRTSGSYPYEQYF.

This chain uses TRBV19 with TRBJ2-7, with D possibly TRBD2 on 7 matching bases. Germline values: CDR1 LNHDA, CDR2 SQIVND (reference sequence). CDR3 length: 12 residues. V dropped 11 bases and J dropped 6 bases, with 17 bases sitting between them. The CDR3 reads CAPRGGVAEQYF. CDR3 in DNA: TGTGCCCCAAGGGGGGGCGTTGCCGAGCAGTACTTC.

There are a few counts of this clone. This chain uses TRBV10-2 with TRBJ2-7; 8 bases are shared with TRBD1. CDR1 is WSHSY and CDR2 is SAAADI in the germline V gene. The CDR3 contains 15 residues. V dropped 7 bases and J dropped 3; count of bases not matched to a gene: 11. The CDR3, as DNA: TGCGCCAGCAACGGCGCCGGGACAGGAGACTACGAGCAGTACTTC. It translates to CASNGAGTGDYEQYF.

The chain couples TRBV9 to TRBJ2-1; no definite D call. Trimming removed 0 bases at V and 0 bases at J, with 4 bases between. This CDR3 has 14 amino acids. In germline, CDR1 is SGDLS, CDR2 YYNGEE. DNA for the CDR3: TGTGCCAGCAGCGTAGGTATCTCCTACAATGAGCAGTTCTTC. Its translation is CASSVGISYNEQFF.

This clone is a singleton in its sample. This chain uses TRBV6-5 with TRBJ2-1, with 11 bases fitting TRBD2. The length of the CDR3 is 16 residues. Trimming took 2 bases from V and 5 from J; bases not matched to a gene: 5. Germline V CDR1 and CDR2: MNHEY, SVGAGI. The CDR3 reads CASSYEGTSGDNEQFF. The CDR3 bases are TGTGCCAGCAGTTACGAGGGGACTAGCGGCGACAATGAGCAGTTCTTC.

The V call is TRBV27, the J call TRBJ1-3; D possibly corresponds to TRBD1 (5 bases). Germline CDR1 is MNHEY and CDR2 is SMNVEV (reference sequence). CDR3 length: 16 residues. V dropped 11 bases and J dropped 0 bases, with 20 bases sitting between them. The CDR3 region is CAEGLPGESSGNTIYF. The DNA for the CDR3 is TGTGCCGAGGGACTCCCCGGGGAGAGCTCTGGAAACACCATATATTTT.

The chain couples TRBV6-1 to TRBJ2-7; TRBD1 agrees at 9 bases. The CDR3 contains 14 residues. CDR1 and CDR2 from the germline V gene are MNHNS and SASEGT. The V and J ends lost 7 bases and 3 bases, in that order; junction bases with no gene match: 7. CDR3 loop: CASTGDRVIYEQYF. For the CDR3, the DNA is TGTGCCAGCACCGGGGACAGGGTGATCTACGAGCAGTACTTC.

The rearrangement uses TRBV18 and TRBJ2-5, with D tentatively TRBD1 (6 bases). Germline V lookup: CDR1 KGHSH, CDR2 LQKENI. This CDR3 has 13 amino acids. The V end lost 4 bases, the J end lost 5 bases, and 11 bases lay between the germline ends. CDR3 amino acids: CASSLQGGETQYF. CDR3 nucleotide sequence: TGTGCCAGCTCACTACAGGGTGGGGAGACCCAGTACTTC.

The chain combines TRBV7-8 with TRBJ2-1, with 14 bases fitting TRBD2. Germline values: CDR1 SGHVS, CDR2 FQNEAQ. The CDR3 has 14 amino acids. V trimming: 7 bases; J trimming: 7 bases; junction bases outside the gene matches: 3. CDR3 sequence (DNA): TGTGCCAGCACCCGACTAGCGGGAGGGAATGAGCAGTTCTTC. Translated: CASTRLAGGNEQFF.

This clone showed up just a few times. CDR3 coding DNA: TGTGCCAGCAGTCCCCGGGACAGGGGTTGGAACACTGAAGCTTTCTTT. This codes for CASSPRDRGWNTEAFF. The V call is TRBV6-6, the J call TRBJ1-1, with 10 bases that match TRBD1. Germline CDR1 MNHNY, CDR2 SVGAGI (reference sequence). The ends lost 5 bases at V and 1 base at J; junction bases unmatched: 7. The CDR3 extends over 16 amino acids.

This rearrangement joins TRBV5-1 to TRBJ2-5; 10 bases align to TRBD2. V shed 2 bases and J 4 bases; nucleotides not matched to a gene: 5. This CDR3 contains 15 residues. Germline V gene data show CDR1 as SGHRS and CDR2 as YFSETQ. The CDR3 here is CASSFASGGPETQYF. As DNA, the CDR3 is TGCGCCAGCAGCTTCGCTAGCGGGGGCCCAGAGACCCAGTACTTC.

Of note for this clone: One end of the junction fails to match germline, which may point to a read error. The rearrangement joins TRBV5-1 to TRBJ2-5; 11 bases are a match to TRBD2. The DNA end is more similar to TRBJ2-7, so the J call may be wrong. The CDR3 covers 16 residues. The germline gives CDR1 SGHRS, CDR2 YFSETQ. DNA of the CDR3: TGCGCCAGCACCTTGGCGGGGACTAGCGGATCCTACGAGCAGTACTTC. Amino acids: CASTLAGTSGSYEQYF.

The CDR3 bases are TGTGCCAGCAGTGCAGGACAGCCAGCTTCCTACGAGCAGTACTTC. Translating gives CASSAGQPASYEQYF. The chain employs TRBV28 and TRBJ2-7; a weak D match, TRBD1 (6 bases). Trimming stripped 5 bases from V and 1 base from J, with 15 bases between. Germline CDR1 is MDHEN and CDR2 is SYDVKM. This CDR3 is built from 15 residues.

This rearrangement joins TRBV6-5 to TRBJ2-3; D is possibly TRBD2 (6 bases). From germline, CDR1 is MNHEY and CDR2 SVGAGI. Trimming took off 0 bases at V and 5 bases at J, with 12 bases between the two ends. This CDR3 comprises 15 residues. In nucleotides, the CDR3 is TGTGCCAGCAGTTACTCTGGCGGGACGATAGATACGCAGTATTTT. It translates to CASSYSGGTIDTQYF.

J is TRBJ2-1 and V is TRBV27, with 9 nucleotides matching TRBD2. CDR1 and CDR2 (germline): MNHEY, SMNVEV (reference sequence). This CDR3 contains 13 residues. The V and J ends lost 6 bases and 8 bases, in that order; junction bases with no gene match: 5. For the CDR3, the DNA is TGTGCCAGCAGGGGACTAGCAAGCGATGAGCAGTTCTTC. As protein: CASRGLASDEQFF.

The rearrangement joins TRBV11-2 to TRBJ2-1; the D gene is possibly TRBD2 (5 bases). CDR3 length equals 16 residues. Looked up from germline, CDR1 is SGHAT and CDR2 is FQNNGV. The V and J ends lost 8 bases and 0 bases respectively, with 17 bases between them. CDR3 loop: CASVPRAGNSYNEQFF. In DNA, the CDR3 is TGTGCCAGCGTCCCGAGGGCGGGTAACTCCTACAATGAGCAGTTCTTC.

CDR3: CASSRGTSRSYEQYF. The DNA for the CDR3 is TGTGCCAGCAGTCGAGGGACTAGCAGGTCCTACGAGCAGTACTTC. This chain connects TRBV6-5 to TRBJ2-7; 9 bases agree with TRBD2. This CDR3 has 15 amino acids. Unmatched junction bases numbered 6, after V lost 5 bases and J lost 1 base. Germline V lookup: CDR1 MNHEY, CDR2 SVGAGI.

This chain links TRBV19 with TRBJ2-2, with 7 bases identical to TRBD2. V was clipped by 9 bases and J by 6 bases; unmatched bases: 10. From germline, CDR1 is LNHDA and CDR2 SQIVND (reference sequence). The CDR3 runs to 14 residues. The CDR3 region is CASVEAGVSGELFF. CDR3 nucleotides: TGTGCCAGCGTGGAGGCGGGGGTGTCCGGGGAGCTGTTTTTT.

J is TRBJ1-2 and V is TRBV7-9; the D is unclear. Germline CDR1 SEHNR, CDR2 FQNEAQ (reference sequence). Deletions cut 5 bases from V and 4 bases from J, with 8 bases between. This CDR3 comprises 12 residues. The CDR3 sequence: CASSAGFYGYTF. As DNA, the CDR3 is TGTGCCAGCAGCGCGGGATTCTATGGCTACACCTTC. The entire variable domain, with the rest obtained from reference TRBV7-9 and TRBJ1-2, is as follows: DTGVSQNPRHKITKRGQNVTFRCDPISEHNRLYWYRQTLGQGPEFLTYFQNEAQLEKSRLLSDRFSAERPKGSFSTLEIQRTEQGDSAMYLCASSAGFYGYTFGSGTRLTVV.

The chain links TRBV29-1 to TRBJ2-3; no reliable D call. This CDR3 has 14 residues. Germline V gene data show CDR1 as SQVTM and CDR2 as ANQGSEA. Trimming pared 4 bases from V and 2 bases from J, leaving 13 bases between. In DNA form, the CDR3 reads TGCAGCGTTGGGTACGCGGTTGACACAGATACGCAGTATTTT. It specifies CSVGYAVDTDTQYF.

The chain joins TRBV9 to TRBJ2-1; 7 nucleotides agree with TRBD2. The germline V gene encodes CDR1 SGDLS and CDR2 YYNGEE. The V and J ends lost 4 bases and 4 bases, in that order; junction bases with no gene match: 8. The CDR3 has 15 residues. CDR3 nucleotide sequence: TGTGCCAGCAGCTCGCGGGGGTTACCGTACAATGAGCAGTTCTTC. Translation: CASSSRGLPYNEQFF.

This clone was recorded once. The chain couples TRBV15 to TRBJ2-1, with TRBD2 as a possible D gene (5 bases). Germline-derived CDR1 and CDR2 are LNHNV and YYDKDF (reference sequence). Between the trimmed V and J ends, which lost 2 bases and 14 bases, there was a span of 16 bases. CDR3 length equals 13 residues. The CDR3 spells CATSRTRGLGEFF. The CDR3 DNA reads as TGTGCCACCAGCAGAACCCGGGGTCTCGGTGAGTTCTTC. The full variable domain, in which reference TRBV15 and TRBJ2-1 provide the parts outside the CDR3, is DAMVIQNPRYQVTQFGKPVTLSCSQTLNHNVMYWYQQKSSQAPKLLFHYYDKDFNNEADTPDNFQSRRPNTSFCFLDIRSPGLGDTAMYLCATSRTRGLGEFFGPGTRLTVL.